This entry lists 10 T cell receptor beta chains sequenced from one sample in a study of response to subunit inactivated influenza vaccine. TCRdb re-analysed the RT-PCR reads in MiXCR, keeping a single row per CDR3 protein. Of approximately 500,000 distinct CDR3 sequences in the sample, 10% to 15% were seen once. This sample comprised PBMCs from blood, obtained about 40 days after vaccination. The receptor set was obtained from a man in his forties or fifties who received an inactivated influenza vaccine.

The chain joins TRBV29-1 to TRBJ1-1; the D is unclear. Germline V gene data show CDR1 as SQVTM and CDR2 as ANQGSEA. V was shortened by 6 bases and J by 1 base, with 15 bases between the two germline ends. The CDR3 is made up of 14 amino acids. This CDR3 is CSVSGHVGNTEAFF. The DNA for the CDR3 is TGCAGCGTCTCTGGGCATGTTGGGAACACTGAAGCTTTCTTT. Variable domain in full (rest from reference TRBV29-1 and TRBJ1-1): SAVISQKPSRDICQRGTSLTIQCQVDSQVTMMFWYRQQPGQSLTLIATANQGSEATYESGFVIDKFPISRPNLTFSTLTVSNMSPEDSSIYLCSVSGHVGNTEAFFGQGTRLTVV.

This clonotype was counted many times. The CDR3 DNA reads as TGCAGTGCTAGACCCGGGGGGTTTCACTCTGGGGCCAACGTCCTGACTTTC. Its protein is CSARPGGFHSGANVLTF. V usage is TRBV20-1 and J usage is TRBJ2-6; 7 bases are shared with TRBD2. Losses at the gene ends were 2 bases for V and 0 bases for J; bases not matched to a gene: 7. CDR1 is DFQATT, CDR2 SNEGSKA, per germline (reference sequence). The CDR3 sequence is 17 residues long.

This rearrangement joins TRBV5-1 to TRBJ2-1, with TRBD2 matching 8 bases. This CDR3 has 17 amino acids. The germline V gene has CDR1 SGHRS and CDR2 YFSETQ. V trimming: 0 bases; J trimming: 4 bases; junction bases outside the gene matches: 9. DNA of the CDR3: TGCGCCAGCAGCTTGGGTGGTAGCGGGGTTCCATACAATGAGCAGTTCTTC. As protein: CASSLGGSGVPYNEQFF.

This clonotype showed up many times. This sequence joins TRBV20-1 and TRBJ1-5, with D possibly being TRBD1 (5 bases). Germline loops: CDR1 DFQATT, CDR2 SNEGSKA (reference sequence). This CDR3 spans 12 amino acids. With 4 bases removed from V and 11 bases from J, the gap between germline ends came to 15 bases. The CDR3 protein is CSAIGTVSAQHF. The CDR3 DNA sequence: TGCAGTGCTATCGGGACCGTCTCAGCCCAGCATTTT.

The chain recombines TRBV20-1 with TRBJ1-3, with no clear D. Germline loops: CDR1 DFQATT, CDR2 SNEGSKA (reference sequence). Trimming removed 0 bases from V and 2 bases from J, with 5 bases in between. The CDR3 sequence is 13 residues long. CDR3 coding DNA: TGCAGTGCTAGAGATGTCACTGGAAACACCATATATTTT. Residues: CSARDVTGNTIYF.

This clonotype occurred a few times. CDR3 in amino acids: CASSQDLGGSFLGYTF. Here the CDR3 DNA reads TGCGCCAGCAGCCAAGATCTCGGGGGATCATTCCTTGGCTACACCTTC. This chain joins TRBV4-3 and TRBJ1-2; D might be TRBD1 (5 bases). The CDR3 covers 16 residues. Germline V CDR1 and CDR2: LGHNA, YSLEER. The V and J ends lost 0 bases and 7 bases respectively, with 18 bases between them.

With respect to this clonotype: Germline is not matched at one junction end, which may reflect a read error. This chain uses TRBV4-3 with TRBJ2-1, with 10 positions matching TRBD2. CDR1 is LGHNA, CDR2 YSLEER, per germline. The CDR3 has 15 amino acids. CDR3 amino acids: CASSQDSGRYKEQFF. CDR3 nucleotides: TGCGCCAGCAGCCAGGATAGCGGGAGGTACAAAGAGCAGTTCTTC.

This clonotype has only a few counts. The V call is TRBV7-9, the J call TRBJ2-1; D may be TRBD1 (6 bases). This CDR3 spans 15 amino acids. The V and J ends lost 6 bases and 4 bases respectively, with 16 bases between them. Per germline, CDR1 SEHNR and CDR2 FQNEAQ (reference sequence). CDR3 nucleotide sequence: TGTGCCAGCAGTCCTTCAGGGGATATTTACAATGAGCAGTTCTTC. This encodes CASSPSGDIYNEQFF.

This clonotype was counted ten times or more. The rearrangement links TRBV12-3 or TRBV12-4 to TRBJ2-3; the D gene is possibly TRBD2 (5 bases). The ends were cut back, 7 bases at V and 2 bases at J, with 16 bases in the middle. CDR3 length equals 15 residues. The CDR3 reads CASKEAVRFTDTQYF. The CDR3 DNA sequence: TGTGCCAGCAAGGAGGCCGTTAGATTCACAGATACGCAGTATTTT.

As DNA, the CDR3 is TGTGCCAGCAGGTGGGAGTGGGGGAAGACCCAGTACTTC. This codes for CASRWEWGKTQYF. The rearrangement joins TRBV7-2 to TRBJ2-5; tentatively, D is TRBD1 or TRBD2 (5 bases each). The V and J ends lost 6 bases and 6 bases respectively, with 14 bases between them. Per the germline V gene, CDR1 is SGHTA and CDR2 is FQGNSA. The CDR3 has 13 amino acids.